This passage covers 16 T cell receptor beta chains from one sample sequenced in a study of shared clonotypes between healthy human individuals. In the naive CD8 group, cells lacked CD45RO and were positively selected for CCR7, so terminally differentiated effector memory CD45RA+ cells were left out. Using immunoSEQ multiplex PCR, the repertoire was profiled, and TCRdb retains in-frame clones only, with some absent. The sample gives about 1,800,000 clones, less than 95% of which show up once; roughly 1.2% is in the top ten. The sequenced sample was naive CD8+ T cells sorted from blood. The source of these receptors is a man younger than 35 in good health.

The rearrangement joins TRBV2 to TRBJ2-7; D tentatively reads TRBD1 or TRBD2 (5 bases each). Germline V gene lookup returns CDR1 SNHLY and CDR2 FYNNEI. The CDR3 is made up of 15 amino acids. The V and J ends lost 7 bases and 3 bases respectively, with 19 bases between them. The CDR3 region is CASNDGTELVYEQYF. The CDR3 nucleotides read TGTGCCAGCAATGACGGGACCGAGCTAGTCTACGAGCAGTACTTC.

The chain combines TRBV9 with TRBJ2-7; 7 nucleotides align to TRBD1. The CDR3 length is 17 residues. J gave up 0 bases and V 0 bases, and 9 bases lay outside the gene matches. CDR1 and CDR2 (germline): SGDLS, YYNGEE. CDR3 sequence: CASSVEGGSSFSYEQYF. CDR3 in DNA: TGTGCCAGCAGCGTAGAAGGGGGCAGTTCTTTCTCCTACGAGCAGTACTTC. Filled out from reference TRBV9 and TRBJ2-7, the complete variable domain reads DSGVTQTPKHLITATGQRVTLRCSPRSGDLSVYWYQQSLDQGLQFLIQYYNGEERAKGNILERFSAQQFPDLHSELNLSSLELGDSALYFCASSVEGGSSFSYEQYFGPGTRLTVT.

The chain recombines TRBV7-9 with TRBJ2-1; 10 nucleotides agree with TRBD2. Germline-derived CDR1 and CDR2 are SEHNR and FQNEAQ (reference sequence). The CDR3 has 15 amino acids. The V segment lost 5 bases and the J segment 5 bases; nucleotides outside the gene matches: 6. This CDR3 reads CASSASGGAHNEQFF. The CDR3 DNA sequence: TGTGCCAGCAGCGCCAGCGGGGGGGCCCACAATGAGCAGTTCTTC. Combining the CDR3 with reference TRBV7-9 and TRBJ2-1 gives the whole variable domain DTGVSQNPRHKITKRGQNVTFRCDPISEHNRLYWYRQTLGQGPEFLTYFQNEAQLEKSRLLSDRFSAERPKGSFSTLEIQRTEQGDSAMYLCASSASGGAHNEQFFGPGTRLTVL.

This sequence joins TRBV15 and TRBJ1-5; unclear D gene. The V end was cut by 3 bases, the J end by 6 bases, with 12 bases between. Germline-derived CDR1 and CDR2 are LNHNV and YYDKDF (reference sequence). The CDR3 runs to 14 residues. CDR3 sequence: CATSSAKVSQPQHF. The CDR3 DNA reads as TGTGCCACCAGCAGCGCAAAGGTCAGTCAGCCCCAGCATTTT. Based on the CDR3 plus reference TRBV15 and TRBJ1-5, the full variable domain is DAMVIQNPRYQVTQFGKPVTLSCSQTLNHNVMYWYQQKSSQAPKLLFHYYDKDFNNEADTPDNFQSRRPNTSFCFLDIRSPGLGDTAMYLCATSSAKVSQPQHFGDGTRLSIL.

The CDR3 loop is CASRDVPGQVTGELFF. The CDR3 nucleotides read TGTGCCAGCAGAGATGTACCGGGACAGGTTACCGGGGAGCTGTTTTTT. The V call is TRBV2, the J call TRBJ2-2, with 8 positions matching TRBD1. This CDR3 comprises 16 residues. The junction had 11 bases not matched to a gene; V was cut back by 6 bases and J by 5 bases. The germline gives CDR1 SNHLY, CDR2 FYNNEI.

The chain joins TRBV11-2 to TRBJ2-1, with 8 bases fitting TRBD1. This CDR3 contains 17 residues. Germline V gene lookup returns CDR1 SGHAT and CDR2 FQNNGV. The ends lost 4 bases at V and 4 bases at J; junction bases unmatched: 12. In DNA form, the CDR3 reads TGTGCCAGCAGCTCCGGGCCCGGGACAGGCACATACAATGAGCAGTTCTTC. Amino acid sequence: CASSSGPGTGTYNEQFF.

As for this clone: The identical CDR3 is also encoded by other nucleotide sequences in the sample. The chain uses TRBV13 and TRBJ2-7; TRBD2 matches 8 bases. Looked up from germline, CDR1 is PRHDT and CDR2 is FYEKMQ (reference sequence). This CDR3 has 15 amino acids. V shed 0 bases, J shed 5 bases, and the junction held 6 bases outside the gene matches. The CDR3 DNA follows: TGTGCCAGCAGCTTAGGCCTGGCGGGAGGAGACGAGCAGTACTTC. This gives the protein CASSLGLAGGDEQYF.

The V and J genes are TRBV9 and TRBJ2-2; D remains unclear. Germline V gene data show CDR1 as SGDLS and CDR2 as YYNGEE. There are 14 residues in the CDR3. The ends were cut back, 1 base at V and 4 bases at J, with 8 bases in the middle. CDR3 sequence (DNA): TGTGCCAGCAGCGTATACGATGGCACCGGGGAGCTGTTTTTT. This encodes CASSVYDGTGELFF.

The V and J genes are TRBV25-1 and TRBJ2-3; D gene ambiguous. V was shortened by 0 bases and J by 2 bases, with 6 bases between the two germline ends. Germline V lookup: CDR1 MGHDK, CDR2 SYGVNS. The CDR3 runs to 14 residues. For the CDR3, the DNA is TGTGCCAGCAGTGAATATTATGACACAGATACGCAGTATTTT. It translates to CASSEYYDTDTQYF.

The chain has TRBV15 and TRBJ2-7; a weak D match, TRBD2 (5 bases). Germline assignment: CDR1 LNHNV and CDR2 YYDKDF (reference sequence). The V and J ends lost 6 bases and 2 bases respectively, with 14 bases between them. This CDR3 has 14 amino acids. CDR3 protein: CATSSDRGAYEQYF. CDR3 DNA sequence: TGTGCCACCAGTAGTGATCGGGGAGCCTACGAGCAGTACTTC.

This clone was observed a single time. The V gene is TRBV5-6, the J gene TRBJ2-7; 8 nucleotides line up with TRBD2. The CDR3 is 15 amino acids. The V and J ends lost 4 bases and 4 bases, in that order; junction bases with no gene match: 10. Germline CDR1 and CDR2: SGHDT and YYEEEE. This chain's CDR3 is CASSPRAGVLYEQYF. As DNA, the CDR3 is TGTGCCAGCAGCCCCCGAGCGGGAGTCTTGTACGAGCAGTACTTC.

The chain joins TRBV6-5 to TRBJ2-1; D may match TRBD1 or TRBD2 (5 bases each). V lost 5 bases to trimming and J lost 10 bases, with 12 bases between them. Germline values: CDR1 MNHEY, CDR2 SVGAGI. The CDR3 has 12 amino acids. This CDR3 is CASSPLAGEQFF. The CDR3 DNA sequence: TGTGCCAGCAGTCCCCTAGCAGGGGAGCAGTTCTTC.

The J gene is TRBJ1-2, the V gene TRBV30, with 7 bases fitting TRBD1. V shed 2 bases, J shed 5 bases, and the junction held 5 bases outside the gene matches. The CDR3 totals 13 residues. Germline assignment: CDR1 GTSNPN and CDR2 SVGIG (reference sequence). DNA of the CDR3: TGTGCCTGGAGTCCATACAGGGGTTATGGCTACACCTTC. Its protein product is CAWSPYRGYGYTF. Using reference TRBV30 and TRBJ1-2 for the parts outside the CDR3, the full variable domain is SQTIHQWPATLVQPVGSPLSLECTVEGTSNPNLYWYRQAAGRGLQLLFYSVGIGQISSEVPQNLSASRPQDRQFILSSKKLLLSDSGFYLCAWSPYRGYGYTFGSGTRLTVV.

The J gene is TRBJ1-1, the V gene TRBV6-6; D unclear. Germline CDR1 MNHNY, CDR2 SVGAGI (reference sequence). Trimming left V 2 bases short and J 0 bases short, with 13 bases between. The CDR3 spans 16 residues. CDR3 sequence reads: CASSYDGLELNTEAFF. The CDR3, as DNA: TGTGCCAGCAGTTACGACGGATTGGAGTTGAACACTGAAGCTTTCTTT.

The rearrangement links TRBV15 to TRBJ2-7, with unresolved D. The germline V gene has CDR1 LNHNV and CDR2 YYDKDF (reference sequence). The CDR3 sequence is 14 residues long. V lost 0 bases to trimming and J lost 6 bases, with 12 bases between them. The CDR3 sequence: CATSRDYDGGEQYF. CDR3 DNA sequence: TGTGCCACCAGCAGAGATTACGACGGCGGCGAGCAGTACTTC.

The chain is built from TRBV7-8 and TRBJ2-1; 11 bases are shared with TRBD2. CDR3 size: 15 residues. Looked up from germline, CDR1 is SGHVS and CDR2 is FQNEAQ. With 4 bases clipped from V and 14 bases from J, the junction kept 13 bases outside the gene matches. The CDR3: CASSYLAGGAVQEFF. The CDR3 nucleotides are TGTGCCAGCAGCTACCTAGCGGGAGGAGCAGTACAGGAGTTCTTC.